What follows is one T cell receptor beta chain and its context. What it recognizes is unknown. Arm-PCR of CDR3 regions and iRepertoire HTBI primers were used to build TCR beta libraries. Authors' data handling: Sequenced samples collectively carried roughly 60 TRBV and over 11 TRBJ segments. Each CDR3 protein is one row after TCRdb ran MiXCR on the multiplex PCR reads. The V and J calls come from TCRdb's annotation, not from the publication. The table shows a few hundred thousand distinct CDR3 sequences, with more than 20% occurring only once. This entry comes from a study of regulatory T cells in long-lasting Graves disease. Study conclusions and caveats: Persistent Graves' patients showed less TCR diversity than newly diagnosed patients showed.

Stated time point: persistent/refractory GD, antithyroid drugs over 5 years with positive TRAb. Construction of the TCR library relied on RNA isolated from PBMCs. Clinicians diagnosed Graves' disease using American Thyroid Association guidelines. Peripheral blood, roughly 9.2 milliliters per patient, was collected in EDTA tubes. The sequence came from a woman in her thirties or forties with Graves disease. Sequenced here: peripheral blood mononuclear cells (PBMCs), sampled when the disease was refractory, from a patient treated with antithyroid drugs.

CDR3 residues: CASSFEGGSYNEQFF. The CDR3 bases are TGTGCCAGCAGCTTCGAGGGAGGGAGTTACAATGAGCAGTTCTTC. This rearrangement joins TRBV11-2 to TRBJ2-1; TRBD2 matches 7 bases. V trimming: 3 bases; J trimming: 4 bases; junction bases outside the gene matches: 6. Germline V lookup: CDR1 SGHAT, CDR2 FQNNGV. The CDR3 is 15 amino acids.